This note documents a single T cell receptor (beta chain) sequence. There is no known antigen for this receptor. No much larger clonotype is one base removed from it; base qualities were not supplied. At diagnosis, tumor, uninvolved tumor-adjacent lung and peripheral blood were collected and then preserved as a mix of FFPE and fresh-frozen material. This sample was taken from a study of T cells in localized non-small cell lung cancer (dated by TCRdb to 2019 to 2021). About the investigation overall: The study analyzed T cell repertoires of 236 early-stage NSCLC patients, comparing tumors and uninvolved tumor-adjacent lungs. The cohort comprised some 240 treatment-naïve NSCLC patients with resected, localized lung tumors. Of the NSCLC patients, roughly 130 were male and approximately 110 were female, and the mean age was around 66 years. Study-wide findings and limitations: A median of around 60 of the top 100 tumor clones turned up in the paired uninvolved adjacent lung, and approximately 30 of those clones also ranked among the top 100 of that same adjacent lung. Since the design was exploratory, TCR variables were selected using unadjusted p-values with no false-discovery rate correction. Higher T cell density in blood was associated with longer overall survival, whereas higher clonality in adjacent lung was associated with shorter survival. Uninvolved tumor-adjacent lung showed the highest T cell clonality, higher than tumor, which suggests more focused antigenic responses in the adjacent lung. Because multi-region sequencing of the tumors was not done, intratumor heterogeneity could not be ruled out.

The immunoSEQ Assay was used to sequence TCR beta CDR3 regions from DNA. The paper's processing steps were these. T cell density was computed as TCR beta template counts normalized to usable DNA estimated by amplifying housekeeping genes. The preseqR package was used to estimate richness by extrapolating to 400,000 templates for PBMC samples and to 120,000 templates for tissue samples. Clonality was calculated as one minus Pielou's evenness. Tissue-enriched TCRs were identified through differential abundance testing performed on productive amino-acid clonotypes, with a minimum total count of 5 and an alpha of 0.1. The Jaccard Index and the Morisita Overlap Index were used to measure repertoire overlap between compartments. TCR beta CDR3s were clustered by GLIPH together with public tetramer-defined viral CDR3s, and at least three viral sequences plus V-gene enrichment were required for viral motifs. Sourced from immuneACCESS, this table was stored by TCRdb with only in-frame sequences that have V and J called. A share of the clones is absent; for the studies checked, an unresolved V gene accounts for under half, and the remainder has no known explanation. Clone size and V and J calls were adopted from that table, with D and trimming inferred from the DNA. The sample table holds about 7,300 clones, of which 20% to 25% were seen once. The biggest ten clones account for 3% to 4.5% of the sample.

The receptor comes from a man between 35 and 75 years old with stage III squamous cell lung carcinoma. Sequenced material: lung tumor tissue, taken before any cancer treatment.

The CDR3: CASSLSGGYGYTF. The DNA sequence is as follows: TGTGCCAGCAGTTTGAGTGGGGGCTATGGCTACACCTTC. The sequence is built from TRBV28 and TRBJ1-2; TRBD1 could be the D gene, as 5 bases match. The germline V gene encodes CDR1 MDHEN and CDR2 SYDVKM. The CDR3 contains 13 residues, cysteine and phenylalanine counted. CDR3 DNA only is kept here, 39 bases in frame from base 1. V is reduced by 3 bases and J by 4 bases, leaving a spacing of 9 bases between them.